These T cell receptor beta chains were read from a single sample in a study of control samples from healthy donors and cancer patients. Generated by immunoSEQ multiplex PCR, the TCRdb table keeps only in-frame clones and is missing some. The sample lists over 40,000 clones; around nine tenths were seen once. The sequenced sample was PBMCs. These receptors originate from a man in his fifties with head and neck cancer. CDR3s include the opening cysteine and the closing phenylalanine or tryptophan. A D gene is named only where the DNA matches it firmly. Rows give clone size only sometimes, using once, few, many, or a class for an expanded clone.

>TRBJ1-3|-|-|TRBV7-9
CASSPSSGNTIYF
TGTGCCAGCAGCCCTAGCTCTGGAAACACCATATATTTT
>TRBJ1-2|-|-|TRBV30
CAWRGQGRKHTF
TGTGCCTGGAGGGGTCAGGGGCGGAAGCACACCTTC
>TRBJ1-6|-|TRBD1|TRBV4-1
CASSQVTGGYNSPLHF
TGCGCCAGCAGCCAAGTAACAGGGGGCTATAATTCACCCCTCCACTTT
>TRBJ2-7|-|-|TRBV19
CASSPSGTRDEQYF
TGTGCCAGTAGTCCTTCCGGGACAAGGGACGAGCAGTACTTC
>TRBJ1-4|-|-|TRBV2
CASSDFSLDINEKLFF
TGTGCCAGCAGTGACTTCTCGTTAGATATTAATGAAAAACTGTTTTTT
>TRBJ2-1|-|TRBD2|TRBV5-4
CASSLNSGSHNEQFF
TGTGCCAGCAGCTTGAATAGCGGGAGCCACAATGAGCAGTTCTTC
>TRBJ1-5|-|TRBD1|TRBV27
CASSRGGGNQPQHF
TGTGCCAGCAGCAGAGGGGGCGGCAATCAGCCCCAGCATTTT
>TRBJ2-7|-|-|TRBV19
CASSITGSSYEQYF
TGTGCCAGTAGTATAACAGGGAGTTCGTACGAGCAGTACTTC
>TRBJ2-1|-|TRBD2|TRBV13
CASSLVSGNSYNEQFF
TGTGCCAGCAGCTTAGTTAGCGGGAATTCCTACAATGAGCAGTTCTTC
>TRBJ2-1|-|-|TRBV7-3
CASSLGLLRGGLDEQFF
TGTGCCAGCAGCTTAGGATTATTGAGGGGGGGCCTAGATGAGCAGTTCTTC
>TRBJ2-2|-|TRBD2|TRBV13
CASSLGIAGGRAITGELFF
TGTGCCAGCAGCTTAGGGATAGCGGGAGGAAGGGCAATCACCGGGGAGCTGTTTTTT
>TRBJ2-7|-|TRBD1|TRBV7-6
CASSRPQDRGPYEQYF
TGTGCCAGCAGTCGGCCTCAAGACAGGGGACCCTACGAGCAGTACTTC
>TRBJ2-3|-|-|TRBV11-2
CASSFTTTTDTQYF
TGTGCCAGCAGCTTCACCACCACAACAGATACGCAGTATTTT
>TRBJ2-1|-|-|TRBV14
CASSLRTHNEQFF
TGTGCCAGCAGCCTTCGGACCCACAATGAGCAGTTCTTC
>TRBJ1-2|-|-|TRBV4-1
CASSSTPQGSLSGYTF
TGCGCCAGCAGCTCTACCCCACAAGGCAGTCTCTCCGGCTACACCTTC
>TRBJ2-7|-|-|TRBV14
CASSDYYEQYF
TGTGCCAGCAGCGACTACTACGAGCAGTACTTC
>TRBJ2-2|once|-|TRBV11-2
CASSRRKDTGELFF
TGTGCCAGCAGCCGAAGAAAGGACACCGGGGAGCTGTTTTTT
>TRBJ2-1|-|TRBD2|TRBV11-2
CASSPMLAGGGDEQFF
TGTGCCAGCAGCCCTATGCTAGCGGGAGGGGGCGATGAGCAGTTCTTC
>TRBJ2-2|-|-|TRBV4-3
CASSQELVANTGELFF
TGCGCCAGCAGCCAAGAGTTAGTTGCGAACACCGGGGAGCTGTTTTTT
>TRBJ2-5|-|-|TRBV7-8
CASSLGRREETQYF
TGTGCCAGCAGCTTAGGCAGACGCGAAGAGACCCAGTACTTC
>TRBJ2-1|-|-|TRBV10-1
CASGSTETPYNEQFF
TGCGCCAGCGGTTCGACAGAAACGCCGTACAATGAGCAGTTCTTC
>TRBJ2-2|-|-|TRBV10-3
CAIAWGAGTGELFF
TGTGCCATCGCTTGGGGGGCCGGTACCGGGGAGCTGTTTTTT
>TRBJ2-5|-|TRBD2|TRBV11-3
CASSPRLAETQYF
TGTGCCAGCAGCCCTAGACTAGCGGAGACCCAGTACTTC
>TRBJ2-3|-|-|TRBV3-1/TRBV3-2
CASSQDAVTDTQYF
TGTGCCAGCAGCCAAGACGCGGTCACAGATACGCAGTATTTT
>TRBJ2-3|once|TRBD2|TRBV9
CASSSRLAGVPDTQYF
TGTGCCAGCAGCTCTCGACTAGCGGGAGTCCCAGATACGCAGTATTTT
>TRBJ1-3|-|-|TRBV7-2
CASSFPSLNTIYF
TGTGCCAGCAGCTTCCCATCCCTAAACACCATATATTTT
>TRBJ1-1|-|-|TRBV28
CASSPWDSKGYTEAFF
TGTGCCAGCAGTCCCTGGGACTCTAAAGGGTACACTGAAGCTTTCTTT
>TRBJ2-1|few|-|TRBV5-1
CASSLGTNEQFF
TGCGCCAGCAGCTTGGGAACAAATGAGCAGTTCTTC
>TRBJ1-2|-|TRBD1|TRBV3-1/TRBV3-2
CASSQSRDRSNYGYTF
TGTGCCAGCAGCCAGTCCCGGGACAGAAGTAACTATGGCTACACCTTC
>TRBJ2-1|-|TRBD2|TRBV3-1/TRBV3-2
CASSQGKAGGPSVQFF
TGTGCCAGCAGCCAAGGCAAGGCGGGAGGGCCGTCAGTCCAGTTCTTC
>TRBJ1-3|-|-|TRBV5-6
CASSLDTALRNTIYF
TGTGCCAGCAGCTTGGATACAGCTCTAAGAAACACCATATATTTT
>TRBJ2-5|-|-|TRBV9
CASSVGTGVGQETQYF
TGTGCCAGCAGCGTGGGGACTGGGGTAGGACAAGAGACCCAGTACTTC
>TRBJ2-3|once|TRBD1|TRBV24-1
CATSDPRLDRGLDTQYF
TGTGCCACCAGTGATCCAAGACTGGACAGGGGATTAGATACGCAGTATTTT
>TRBJ2-1|-|-|TRBV11-2
CASSSYLGLKFYNEQFF
TGTGCCAGCAGCTCATACTTGGGACTCAAATTCTACAATGAGCAGTTCTTC
>TRBJ1-4|once|-|TRBV2
CASSDWQINEKLFF
TGTGCCAGCAGTGACTGGCAAATTAATGAAAAACTGTTTTTT
>TRBJ2-3|once|-|TRBV3-1/TRBV3-2
CASSQDRASGDTQYF
TGTGCCAGCAGCCAAGATAGGGCTAGTGGAGATACGCAGTATTTT
>TRBJ1-3|once|-|TRBV21-1
CASSKHRGKNTIYF
TGTGCCAGCAGCAAGCACAGGGGGAAAAACACCATATATTTT
>TRBJ1-5|-|TRBD1|TRBV28
CASSQPGQGPNQPQHF
TGTGCCAGCAGTCAACCGGGACAGGGACCCAATCAGCCCCAGCATTTT
>TRBJ1-6|-|TRBD1|TRBV5-6
CASSLDRGGHSPLHF
TGTGCCAGCAGCTTAGACAGGGGAGGACATTCACCCCTCCACTTT
>TRBJ2-1|-|TRBD2|TRBV5-1
CASGSGNSGRAYNEQFF
TGCGCCAGCGGATCGGGTAATAGCGGGAGGGCCTACAATGAGCAGTTCTTC
>TRBJ2-5|-|-|TRBV5-1
CASSSTRETQYF
TGCGCCAGCAGTTCGACGCGCGAGACCCAGTACTTC
>TRBJ2-1|-|TRBD2|TRBV24-1
CATSSGSNNEQFF
TGTGCCACCAGTAGCGGGAGCAACAATGAGCAGTTCTTC
>TRBJ1-6|-|-|TRBV4-3
CASSQEAGYSYNSPLHF
TGCGCCAGCAGCCAAGAGGCAGGGTACTCCTATAATTCACCCCTCCACTTT
>TRBJ2-7|few|-|TRBV7-2
CASSLNPTEQYF
TGTGCCAGCAGCTTAAATCCAACCGAGCAGTACTTC
>TRBJ1-2|-|TRBD1|TRBV10-3
CAISDGTGGSYGYTF
TGTGCCATCAGTGATGGGACAGGGGGCTCGTATGGCTACACCTTC
>TRBJ1-2|-|-|TRBV28
CATVRGGDYGYTF
TGTGCCACAGTTAGGGGGGGAGACTATGGCTACACCTTC
>TRBJ2-3|-|-|TRBV7-2
CASTPATGVTDTQYF
TGTGCCAGCACACCTGCAACGGGGGTCACAGATACGCAGTATTTT
>TRBJ2-1|few|-|TRBV10-3
CAISDQGNNEQFF
TGTGCCATCAGTGACCAAGGTAACAATGAGCAGTTCTTC
>TRBJ2-7|-|TRBD1|TRBV30
CAWSRDPRDRYYEQYF
TGTGCCTGGAGTAGGGACCCCCGGGACAGGTACTACGAGCAGTACTTC
>TRBJ2-1|once|-|TRBV1
CTSSQKTSASGNEQFF
TGCACCAGCAGCCAAAAGACTTCGGCTAGCGGGAATGAGCAGTTCTTC
>TRBJ2-5|-|-|TRBV12-3/TRBV12-4
CASSLGYADQYF
TGTGCCAGCAGTTTAGGGTACGCGGACCAGTACTTC
>TRBJ2-1|few|TRBD2|TRBV5-6
CASSTGLAGDQFF
TGTGCCAGCAGCACGGGACTAGCGGGGGACCAGTTCTTC